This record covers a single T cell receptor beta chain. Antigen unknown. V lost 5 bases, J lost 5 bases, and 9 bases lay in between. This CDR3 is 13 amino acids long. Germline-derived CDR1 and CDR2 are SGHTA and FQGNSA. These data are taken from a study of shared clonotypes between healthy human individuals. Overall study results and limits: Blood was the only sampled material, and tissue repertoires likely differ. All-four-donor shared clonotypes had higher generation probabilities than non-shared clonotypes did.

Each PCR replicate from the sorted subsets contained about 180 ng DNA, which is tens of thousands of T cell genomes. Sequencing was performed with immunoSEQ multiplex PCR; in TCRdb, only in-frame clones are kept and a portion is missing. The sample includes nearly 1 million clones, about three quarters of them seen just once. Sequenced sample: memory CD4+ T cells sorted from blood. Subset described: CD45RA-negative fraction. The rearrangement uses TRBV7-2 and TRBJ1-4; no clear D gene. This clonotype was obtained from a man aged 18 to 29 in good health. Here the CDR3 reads CASSQRFNEKLFF. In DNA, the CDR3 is TGTGCCAGCAGCCAAAGGTTCAATGAAAAACTGTTTTTT. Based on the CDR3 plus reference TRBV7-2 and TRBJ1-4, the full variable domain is GAGVSQSPSNKVTEKGKDVELRCDPISGHTALYWYRQSLGQGLEFLIYFQGNSAPDKSGLPSDRFSAERTGGSVSTLTIQRTQQEDSAVYLCASSQRFNEKLFFGSGTQLSVL.